Here is one T cell receptor beta chain with its context. No antigen is known for it. The data were obtained in a study of shared clonotypes between healthy human individuals. Running of the assay took place at deep level. Profiled with immunoSEQ multiplex PCR; TCRdb holds only in-frame clones, not every one. Altogether approximately 1,500,000 clones are present, 95% to 99% being singletons, with the ten largest covering about 0.45%. General observations from the study: Compared with memory subsets, naive subsets generally had larger estimated richness.

The source material was naive CD4+ T cells sorted from blood. Subset meaning: CD45RA+ positively selected. This clonotype was obtained from a man aged 25-45 years in good health.

The CDR3 sequence: CASSASRMNTEAFF. CDR3 DNA sequence: TGTGCCAGCAGCGCGTCACGGATGAACACTGAAGCTTTCTTT. The chain joins TRBV7-6 to TRBJ1-1; D not resolved. The CDR3 covers 14 residues. Germline-derived CDR1 and CDR2 are SGHVS and FNYEAQ. The V and J ends lost 5 bases and 0 bases respectively, with 10 bases between them.